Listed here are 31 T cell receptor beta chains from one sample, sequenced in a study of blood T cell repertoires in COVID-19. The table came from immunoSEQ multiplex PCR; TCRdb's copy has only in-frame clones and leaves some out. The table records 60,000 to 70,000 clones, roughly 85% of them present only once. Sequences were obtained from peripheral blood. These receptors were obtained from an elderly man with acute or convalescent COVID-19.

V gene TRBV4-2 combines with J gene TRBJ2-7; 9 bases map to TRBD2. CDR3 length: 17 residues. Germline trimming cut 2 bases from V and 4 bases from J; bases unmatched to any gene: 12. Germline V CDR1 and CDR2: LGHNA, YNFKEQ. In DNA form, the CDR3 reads TGTGCCAGCAGCCAATCCCAACGGGGTAGCGGGAGATACGAGCAGTACTTC. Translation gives CASSQSQRGSGRYEQYF.

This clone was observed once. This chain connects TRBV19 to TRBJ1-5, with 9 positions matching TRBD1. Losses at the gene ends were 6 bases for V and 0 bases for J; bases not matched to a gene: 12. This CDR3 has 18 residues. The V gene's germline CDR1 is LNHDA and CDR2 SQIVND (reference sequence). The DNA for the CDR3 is TGTGCCAGTAGAGCCCGGGACAGGGAAGTATATAGCAATCAGCCCCAGCATTTT. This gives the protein CASRARDREVYSNQPQHF.

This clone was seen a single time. CDR3 amino acids: CASSTRQGPTF. CDR3 bases: TGTGCCAGTAGTACACGACAGGGACCCACCTTC. The rearrangement links TRBV19 to TRBJ1-2, with 7 bases that match TRBD1. CDR1 LNHDA and CDR2 SQIVND come from the germline V gene (reference sequence). V was clipped by 4 bases and J by 13 bases; unmatched bases: 6. The CDR3 length is 11 residues. Looking up the rest from reference TRBV19 and TRBJ1-2 gives the full variable domain: DGGITQSPKYLFRKEGQNVTLSCEQNLNHDAMYWYRQDPGQGLRLIYYSQIVNDFQKGDIAEGYSVSREKKESFPLTVTSAQKNPTAFYLCASSTRQGPTFGSGTRLTVV.

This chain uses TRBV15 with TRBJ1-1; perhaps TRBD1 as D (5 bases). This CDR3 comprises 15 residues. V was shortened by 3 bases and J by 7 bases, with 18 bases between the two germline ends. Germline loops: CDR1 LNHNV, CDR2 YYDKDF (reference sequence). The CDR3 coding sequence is TGTGCCACCAGCAGGGGCCGGGACTTAACGCGTGAAGCTTTCTTT. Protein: CATSRGRDLTREAFF.

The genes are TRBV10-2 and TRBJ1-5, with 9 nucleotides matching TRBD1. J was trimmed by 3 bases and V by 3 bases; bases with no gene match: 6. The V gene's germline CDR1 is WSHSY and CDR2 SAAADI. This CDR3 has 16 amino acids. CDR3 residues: CASSDYRGHANQPQHF. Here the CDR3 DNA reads TGCGCCAGCAGTGACTACAGGGGGCATGCCAATCAGCCCCAGCATTTT.

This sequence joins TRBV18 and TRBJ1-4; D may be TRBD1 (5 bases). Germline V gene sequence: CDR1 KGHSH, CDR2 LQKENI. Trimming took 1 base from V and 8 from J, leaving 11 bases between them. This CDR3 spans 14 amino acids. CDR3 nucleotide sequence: TGTGCCAGCTCACCACAGGGGATTCGAGAAAAACTGTTTTTT. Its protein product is CASSPQGIREKLFF.

The CDR3, as DNA: TGTGCCAGCAGCTCGGACAGGGGGCTGACTGGGGCCAACGTCCTGACTTTC. This sequence encodes CASSSDRGLTGANVLTF. This chain uses TRBV5-8 with TRBJ2-6, with TRBD1 identical over 11 bases. V lost 3 bases, J lost 2 bases, and 4 bases stayed unmatched. The CDR3 is made up of 17 amino acids. Germline-derived CDR1 and CDR2 are SGHTS and YDEGEE.

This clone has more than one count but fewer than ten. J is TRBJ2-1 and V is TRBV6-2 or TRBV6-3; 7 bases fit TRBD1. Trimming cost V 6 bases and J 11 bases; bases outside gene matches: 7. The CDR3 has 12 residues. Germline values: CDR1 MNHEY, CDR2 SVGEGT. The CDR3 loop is CASSQRQGKQFF. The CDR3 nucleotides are TGTGCCAGCAGCCAACGACAGGGAAAGCAGTTCTTC.

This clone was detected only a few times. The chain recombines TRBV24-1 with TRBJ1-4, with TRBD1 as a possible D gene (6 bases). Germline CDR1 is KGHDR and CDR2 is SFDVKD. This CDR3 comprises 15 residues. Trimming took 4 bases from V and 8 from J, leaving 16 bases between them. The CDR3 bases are TGTGCCACCAGTGACCCCAGGACAGATCCAGAAAAACTGTTTTTT. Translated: CATSDPRTDPEKLFF.

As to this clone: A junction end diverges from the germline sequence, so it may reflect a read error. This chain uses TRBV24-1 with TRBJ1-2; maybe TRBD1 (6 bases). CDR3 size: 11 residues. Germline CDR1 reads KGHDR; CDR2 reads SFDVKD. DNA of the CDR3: TGTGCCACCAGTGACGGCCGGGACACCGCCTTT. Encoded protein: CATSDGRDTAF.

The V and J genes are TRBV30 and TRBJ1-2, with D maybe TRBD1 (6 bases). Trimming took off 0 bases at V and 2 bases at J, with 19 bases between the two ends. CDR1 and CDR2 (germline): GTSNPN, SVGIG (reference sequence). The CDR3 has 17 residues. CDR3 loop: CAWSVLWAGEKNYGYTF. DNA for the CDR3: TGTGCCTGGAGTGTACTATGGGCAGGGGAGAAGAACTATGGCTACACCTTC.

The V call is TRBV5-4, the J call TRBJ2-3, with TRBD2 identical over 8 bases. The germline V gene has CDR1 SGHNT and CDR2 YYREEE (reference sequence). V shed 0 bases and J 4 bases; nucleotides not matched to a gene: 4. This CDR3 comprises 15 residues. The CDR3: CASSLGLAGADTQYF. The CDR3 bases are TGTGCCAGCAGCTTGGGGCTAGCGGGTGCAGATACGCAGTATTTT. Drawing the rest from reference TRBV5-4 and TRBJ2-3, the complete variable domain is ETGVTQSPTHLIKTRGQQVTLRCSSQSGHNTVSWYQQALGQGPQFIFQYYREEENGRGNFPPRFSGLQFPNYSSELNVNALELDDSALYLCASSLGLAGADTQYFGPGTRLTVL.

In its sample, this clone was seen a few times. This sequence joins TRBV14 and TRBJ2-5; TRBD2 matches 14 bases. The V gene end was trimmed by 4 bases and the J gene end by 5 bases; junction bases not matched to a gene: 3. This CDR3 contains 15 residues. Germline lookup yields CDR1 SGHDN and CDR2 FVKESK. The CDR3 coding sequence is TGTGCCAGCAGCCTAAGACTAGCGGGAGGGGAGACCCAGTACTTC. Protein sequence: CASSLRLAGGETQYF.

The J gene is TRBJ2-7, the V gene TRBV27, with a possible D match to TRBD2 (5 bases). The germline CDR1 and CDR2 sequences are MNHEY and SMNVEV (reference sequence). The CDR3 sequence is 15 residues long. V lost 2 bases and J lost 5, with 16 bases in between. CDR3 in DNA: TGTGCCAGCAGTTTACTAAGCGGAAATTCAAACGAGCAGTACTTC. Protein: CASSLLSGNSNEQYF.

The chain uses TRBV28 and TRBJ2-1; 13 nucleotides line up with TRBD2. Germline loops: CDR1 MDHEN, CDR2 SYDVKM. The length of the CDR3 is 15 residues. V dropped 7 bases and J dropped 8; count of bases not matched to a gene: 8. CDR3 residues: CASTGLAGAVDEQFF. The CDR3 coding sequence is TGTGCCAGCACAGGACTAGCGGGAGCAGTAGATGAGCAGTTCTTC.

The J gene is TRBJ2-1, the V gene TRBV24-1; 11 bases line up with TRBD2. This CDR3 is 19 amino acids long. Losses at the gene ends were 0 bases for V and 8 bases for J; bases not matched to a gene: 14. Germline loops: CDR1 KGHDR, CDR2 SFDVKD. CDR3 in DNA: TGTGCCACCAGTGATTTGACCGATGCCGGGACTAGCGGTGGCGATGAGCAGTTCTTC. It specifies CATSDLTDAGTSGGDEQFF.

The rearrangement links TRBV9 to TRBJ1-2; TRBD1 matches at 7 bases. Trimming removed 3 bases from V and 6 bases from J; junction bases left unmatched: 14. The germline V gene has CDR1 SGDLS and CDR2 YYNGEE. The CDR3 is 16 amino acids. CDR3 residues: CASSAGTANPGDGYTF. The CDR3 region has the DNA TGTGCCAGCAGCGCCGGGACAGCTAACCCAGGTGATGGCTACACCTTC.

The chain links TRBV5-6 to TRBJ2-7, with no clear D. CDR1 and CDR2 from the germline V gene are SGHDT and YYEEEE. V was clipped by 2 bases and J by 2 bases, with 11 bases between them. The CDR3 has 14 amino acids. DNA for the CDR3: TGTGCCAGCAGCTTTATAAGAGGCGCCTACGAGCAGTACTTC. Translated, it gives CASSFIRGAYEQYF.

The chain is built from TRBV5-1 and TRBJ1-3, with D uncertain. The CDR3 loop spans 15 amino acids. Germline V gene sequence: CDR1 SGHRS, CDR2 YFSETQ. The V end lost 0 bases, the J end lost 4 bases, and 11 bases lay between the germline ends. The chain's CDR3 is CASSLDAEPGNTIYF. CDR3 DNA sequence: TGCGCCAGCAGCTTGGACGCGGAACCGGGAAACACCATATATTTT.

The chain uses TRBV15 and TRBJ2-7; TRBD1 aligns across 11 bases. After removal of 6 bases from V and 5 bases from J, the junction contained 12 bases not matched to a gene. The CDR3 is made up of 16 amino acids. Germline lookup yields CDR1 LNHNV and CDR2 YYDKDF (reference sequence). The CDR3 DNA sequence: TGTGCCACCAGGACACCGCTAGGGACAGGGGGGAACGAGCAGTACTTC. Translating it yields CATRTPLGTGGNEQYF.

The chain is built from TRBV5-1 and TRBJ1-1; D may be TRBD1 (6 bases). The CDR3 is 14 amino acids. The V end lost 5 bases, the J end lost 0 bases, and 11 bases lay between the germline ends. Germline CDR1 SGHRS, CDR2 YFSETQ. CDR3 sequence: CASSPQGLNTEAFF. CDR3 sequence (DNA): TGCGCCAGCAGTCCCCAGGGGTTGAACACTGAAGCTTTCTTT.

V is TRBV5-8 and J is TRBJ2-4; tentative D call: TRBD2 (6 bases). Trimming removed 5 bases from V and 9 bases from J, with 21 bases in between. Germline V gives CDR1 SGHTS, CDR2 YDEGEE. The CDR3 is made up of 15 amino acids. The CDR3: CASSGRFGGSGIQYF. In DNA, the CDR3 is TGTGCCAGCAGTGGGAGGTTTGGAGGTTCAGGCATTCAGTACTTC. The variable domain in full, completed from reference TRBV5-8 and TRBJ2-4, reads EAGVTQSPTHLIKTRGQQATLRCSPISGHTSVYWYQQALGLGLQFLLWYDEGEERNRGNFPPRFSGRQFPNYSSELNVNALELEDSALYLCASSGRFGGSGIQYFGAGTRLSVL.

The CDR3 loop reads CASSYRTGDNSNQPQHF. The CDR3 nucleotides read TGTGCCAGCAGTTACCGAACAGGGGATAATAGCAATCAGCCCCAGCATTTT. V and J are TRBV6-2 or TRBV6-3 and TRBJ1-5; 7 nucleotides match TRBD1. This CDR3 region has 17 residues. J was trimmed by 0 bases and V by 2 bases; bases with no gene match: 7. The germline CDR1 and CDR2 sequences are MNHEY and SVGEGT.

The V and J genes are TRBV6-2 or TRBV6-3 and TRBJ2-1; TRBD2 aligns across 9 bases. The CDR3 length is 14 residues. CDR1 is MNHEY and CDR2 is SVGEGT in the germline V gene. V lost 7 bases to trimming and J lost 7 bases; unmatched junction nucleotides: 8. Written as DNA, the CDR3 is TGTGCCAGCACCCCACTTGCGGGAGGGAATGAGCAGTTCTTC. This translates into CASTPLAGGNEQFF.

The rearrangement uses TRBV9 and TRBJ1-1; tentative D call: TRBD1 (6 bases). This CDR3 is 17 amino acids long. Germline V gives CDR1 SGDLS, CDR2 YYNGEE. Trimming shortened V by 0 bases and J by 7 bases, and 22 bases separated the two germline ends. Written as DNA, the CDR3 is TGTGCCAGCAGCGTAGCGATCCGGGCAGGGGCCCACTTTGAAGCTTTCTTT. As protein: CASSVAIRAGAHFEAFF. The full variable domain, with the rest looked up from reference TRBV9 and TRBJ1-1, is DSGVTQTPKHLITATGQRVTLRCSPRSGDLSVYWYQQSLDQGLQFLIQYYNGEERAKGNILERFSAQQFPDLHSELNLSSLELGDSALYFCASSVAIRAGAHFEAFFGQGTRLTVV.

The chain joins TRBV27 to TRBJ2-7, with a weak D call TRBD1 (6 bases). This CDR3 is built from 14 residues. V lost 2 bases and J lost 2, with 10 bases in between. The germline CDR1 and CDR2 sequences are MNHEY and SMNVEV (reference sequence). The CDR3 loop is CASSLMGQPYEQYF. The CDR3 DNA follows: TGTGCCAGCAGTTTAATGGGACAACCCTACGAGCAGTACTTC.

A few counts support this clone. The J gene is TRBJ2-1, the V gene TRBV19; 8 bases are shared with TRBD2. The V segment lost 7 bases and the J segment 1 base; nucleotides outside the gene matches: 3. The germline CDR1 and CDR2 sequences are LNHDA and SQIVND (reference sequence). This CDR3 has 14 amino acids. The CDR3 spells CASNTGGSYNEQFF. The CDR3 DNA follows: TGTGCCAGTAATACGGGAGGGTCCTACAATGAGCAGTTCTTC.

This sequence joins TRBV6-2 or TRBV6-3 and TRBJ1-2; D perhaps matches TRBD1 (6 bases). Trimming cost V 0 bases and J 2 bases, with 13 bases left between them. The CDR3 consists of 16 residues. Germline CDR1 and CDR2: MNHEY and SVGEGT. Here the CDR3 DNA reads TGTGCCAGCAGTTACTCGACGGGGGGCCTCAACTATGGCTACACCTTC. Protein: CASSYSTGGLNYGYTF.

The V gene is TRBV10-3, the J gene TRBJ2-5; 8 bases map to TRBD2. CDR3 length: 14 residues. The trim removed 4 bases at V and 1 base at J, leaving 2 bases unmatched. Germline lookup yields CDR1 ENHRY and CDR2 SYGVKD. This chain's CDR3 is CAISVAGGQETQYF. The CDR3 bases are TGTGCCATCAGTGTTGCGGGAGGCCAAGAGACCCAGTACTTC.

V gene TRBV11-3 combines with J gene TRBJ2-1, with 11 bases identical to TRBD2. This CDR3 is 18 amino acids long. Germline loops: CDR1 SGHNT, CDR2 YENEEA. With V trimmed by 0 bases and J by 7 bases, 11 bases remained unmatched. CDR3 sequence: CASSLDRGLAAPWNEQFF. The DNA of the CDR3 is TGTGCCAGCAGCTTAGATCGGGGACTAGCGGCCCCATGGAATGAGCAGTTCTTC.

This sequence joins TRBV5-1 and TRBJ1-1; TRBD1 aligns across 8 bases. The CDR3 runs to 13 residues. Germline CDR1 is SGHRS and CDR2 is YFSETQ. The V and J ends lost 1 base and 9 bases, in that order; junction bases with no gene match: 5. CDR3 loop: CASSLNRGDKAFF. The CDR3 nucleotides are TGCGCCAGCAGCTTGAACAGGGGGGATAAAGCTTTCTTT.